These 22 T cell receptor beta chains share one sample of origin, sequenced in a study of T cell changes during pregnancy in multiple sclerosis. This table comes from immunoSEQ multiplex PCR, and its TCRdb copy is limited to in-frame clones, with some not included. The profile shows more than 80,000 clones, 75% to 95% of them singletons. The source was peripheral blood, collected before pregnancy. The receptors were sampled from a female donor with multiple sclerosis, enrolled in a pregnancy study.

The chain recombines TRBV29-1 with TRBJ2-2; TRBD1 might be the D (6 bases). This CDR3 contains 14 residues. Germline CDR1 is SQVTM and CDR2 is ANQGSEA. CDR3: CSGAGAGVTGELFF. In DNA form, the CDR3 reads TGCAGTGGTGCCGGGGCAGGGGTGACCGGGGAGCTGTTTTTT.

The CDR3 DNA follows: TGTGCCAGTAGTATAGACGGGGAAGAGACCCAGTACTTC. Translating it yields CASSIDGEETQYF. The rearrangement joins TRBV19 to TRBJ2-5, with D possibly TRBD2 on 5 matching bases. Germline CDR1 reads LNHDA; CDR2 reads SQIVND (reference sequence). Between the trimmed V and J ends, which lost 0 bases and 3 bases, there was a span of 5 bases. The CDR3 has 13 residues.

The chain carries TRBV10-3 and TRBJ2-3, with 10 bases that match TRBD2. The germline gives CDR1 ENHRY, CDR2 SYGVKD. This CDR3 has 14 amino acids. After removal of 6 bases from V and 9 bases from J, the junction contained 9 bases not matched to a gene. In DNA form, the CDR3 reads TGTGCCATCAGCCTAGCGGGGGCCGGCGGGACGCAGTATTTT. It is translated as CAISLAGAGGTQYF.

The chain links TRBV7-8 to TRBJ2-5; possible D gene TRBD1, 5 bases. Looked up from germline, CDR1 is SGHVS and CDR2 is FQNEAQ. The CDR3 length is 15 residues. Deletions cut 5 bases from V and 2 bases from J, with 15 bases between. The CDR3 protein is CASSNSQAPQETQYF. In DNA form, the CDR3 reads TGTGCCAGCAGCAACTCACAGGCGCCACAAGAGACCCAGTACTTC. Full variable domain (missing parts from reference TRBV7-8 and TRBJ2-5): GAGVSQSPRYKVAKRGQDVALRCDPISGHVSLFWYQQALGQGPEFLTYFQNEAQLDKSGLPSDRFFAERPEGSVSTLKIQRTQQEDSAVYLCASSNSQAPQETQYFGPGTRLLVL.

CDR3: CASSFDRGVQETQYF. The CDR3 DNA reads TGTGCCAGCAGCTTTGACCGGGGGGTACAAGAGACCCAGTACTTC. V and J are TRBV7-9 and TRBJ2-5, with 7 nucleotides matching TRBD2. V shed 3 bases and J 2 bases; nucleotides not matched to a gene: 6. The CDR3 has 15 amino acids. CDR1 SEHNR and CDR2 FQNEAQ come from the germline V gene (reference sequence). Complete variable domain (other parts from reference TRBV7-9 and TRBJ2-5): DTGVSQNPRHKITKRGQNVTFRCDPISEHNRLYWYRQTLGQGPEFLTYFQNEAQLEKSRLLSDRFSAERPKGSFSTLEIQRTEQGDSAMYLCASSFDRGVQETQYFGPGTRLLVL.

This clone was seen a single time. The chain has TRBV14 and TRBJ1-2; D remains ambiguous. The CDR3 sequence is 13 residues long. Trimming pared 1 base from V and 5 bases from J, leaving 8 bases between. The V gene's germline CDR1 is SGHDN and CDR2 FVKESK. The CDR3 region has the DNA TGTGCCAGCAGCCAAGCGAGGTGGTATGGCTACACCTTC. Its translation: CASSQARWYGYTF. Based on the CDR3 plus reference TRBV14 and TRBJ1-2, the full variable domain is EAGVTQFPSHSVIEKGQTVTLRCDPISGHDNLYWYRRVMGKEIKFLLHFVKESKQDESGMPNNRFLAERTGGTYSTLKVQPAELEDSGVYFCASSQARWYGYTFGSGTRLTVV.

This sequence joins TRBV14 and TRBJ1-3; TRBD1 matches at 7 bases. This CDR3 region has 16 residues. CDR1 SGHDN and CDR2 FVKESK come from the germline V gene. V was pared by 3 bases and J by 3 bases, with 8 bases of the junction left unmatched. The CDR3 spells CASSQRRTGFGNTIYF. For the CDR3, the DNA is TGTGCCAGCAGCCAGCGACGGACAGGATTTGGAAACACCATATATTTT.

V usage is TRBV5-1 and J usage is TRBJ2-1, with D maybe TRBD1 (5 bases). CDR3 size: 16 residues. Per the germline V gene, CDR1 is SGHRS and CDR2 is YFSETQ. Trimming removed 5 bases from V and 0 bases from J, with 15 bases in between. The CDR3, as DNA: TGCGCCAGCAGAGAAGGGGTGCTGAGCTCCTACAATGAGCAGTTCTTC. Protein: CASREGVLSSYNEQFF. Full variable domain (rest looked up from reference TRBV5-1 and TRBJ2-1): KAGVTQTPRYLIKTRGQQVTLSCSPISGHRSVSWYQQTPGQGLQFLFEYFSETQRNKGNFPGRFSGRQFSNSRSEMNVSTLELGDSALYLCASREGVLSSYNEQFFGPGTRLTVL.

This CDR3 reads CAWIDLISPDWYYGYTF. The DNA for the CDR3 is TGTGCCTGGATAGACCTGATATCACCAGACTGGTACTATGGCTACACCTTC. This chain links TRBV30 with TRBJ1-2; D is unresolved. The CDR3 covers 17 residues. Trimming stripped 4 bases from V and 3 bases from J, with 24 bases between. The V gene's germline CDR1 is GTSNPN and CDR2 SVGIG (reference sequence).

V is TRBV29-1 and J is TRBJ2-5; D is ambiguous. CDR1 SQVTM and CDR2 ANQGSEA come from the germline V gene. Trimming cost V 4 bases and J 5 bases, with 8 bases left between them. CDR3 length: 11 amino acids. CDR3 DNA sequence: TGCAGCGTTGCGGTGATGGAGACCCAGTACTTC. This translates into CSVAVMETQYF.

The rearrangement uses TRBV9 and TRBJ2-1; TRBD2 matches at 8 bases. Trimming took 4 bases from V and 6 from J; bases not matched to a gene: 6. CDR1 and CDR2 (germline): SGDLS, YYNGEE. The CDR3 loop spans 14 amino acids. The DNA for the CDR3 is TGTGCCAGCAGCCCAAGACTAGCGCGCAATGAGCAGTTCTTC. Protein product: CASSPRLARNEQFF.

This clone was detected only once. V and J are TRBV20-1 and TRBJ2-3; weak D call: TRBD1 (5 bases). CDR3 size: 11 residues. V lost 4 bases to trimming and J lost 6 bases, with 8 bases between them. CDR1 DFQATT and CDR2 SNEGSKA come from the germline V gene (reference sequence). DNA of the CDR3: TGCAGTGCTAAGGGGCCCGATACGCAGTATTTT. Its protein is CSAKGPDTQYF.

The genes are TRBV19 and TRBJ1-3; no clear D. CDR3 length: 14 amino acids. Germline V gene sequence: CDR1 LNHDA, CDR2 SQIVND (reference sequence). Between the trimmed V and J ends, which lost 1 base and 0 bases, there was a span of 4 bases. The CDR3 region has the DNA TGTGCCAGTAGTATAGGGGCCTCTGGAAACACCATATATTTT. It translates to CASSIGASGNTIYF.

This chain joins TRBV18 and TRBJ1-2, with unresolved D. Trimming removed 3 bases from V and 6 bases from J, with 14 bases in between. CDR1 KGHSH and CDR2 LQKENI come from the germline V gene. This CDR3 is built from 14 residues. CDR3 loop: CASSPRSEGNGYTF. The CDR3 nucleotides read TGTGCCAGCTCACCGCGATCAGAGGGAAATGGCTACACCTTC.

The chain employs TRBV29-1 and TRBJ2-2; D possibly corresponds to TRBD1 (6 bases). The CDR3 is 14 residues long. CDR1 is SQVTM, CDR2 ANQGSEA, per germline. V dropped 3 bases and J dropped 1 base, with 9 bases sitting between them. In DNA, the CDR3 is TGCAGCGTTGACGTGACAGGGAACACCGGGGAGCTGTTTTTT. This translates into CSVDVTGNTGELFF.

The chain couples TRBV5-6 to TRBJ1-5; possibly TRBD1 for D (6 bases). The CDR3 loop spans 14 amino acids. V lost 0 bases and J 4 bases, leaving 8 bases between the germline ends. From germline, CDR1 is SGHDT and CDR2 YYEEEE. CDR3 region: CASSLGQVNQPQHF. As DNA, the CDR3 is TGTGCCAGCAGCTTGGGACAGGTGAATCAGCCCCAGCATTTT.

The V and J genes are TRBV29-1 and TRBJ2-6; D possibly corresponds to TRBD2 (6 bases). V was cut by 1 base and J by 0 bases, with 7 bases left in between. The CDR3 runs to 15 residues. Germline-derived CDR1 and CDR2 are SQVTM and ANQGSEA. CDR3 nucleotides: TGCAGCGTTGAAGTCGGGGGCTCTGGGGCCAACGTCCTGACTTTC. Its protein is CSVEVGGSGANVLTF.

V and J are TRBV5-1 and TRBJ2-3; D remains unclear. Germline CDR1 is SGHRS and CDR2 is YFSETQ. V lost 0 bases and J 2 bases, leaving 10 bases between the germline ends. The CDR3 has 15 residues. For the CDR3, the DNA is TGCGCCAGCAGCTTGGATGCAGATAACACAGATACGCAGTATTTT. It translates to CASSLDADNTDTQYF. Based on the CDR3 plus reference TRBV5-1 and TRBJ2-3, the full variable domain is KAGVTQTPRYLIKTRGQQVTLSCSPISGHRSVSWYQQTPGQGLQFLFEYFSETQRNKGNFPGRFSGRQFSNSRSEMNVSTLELGDSALYLCASSLDADNTDTQYFGPGTRLTVL.

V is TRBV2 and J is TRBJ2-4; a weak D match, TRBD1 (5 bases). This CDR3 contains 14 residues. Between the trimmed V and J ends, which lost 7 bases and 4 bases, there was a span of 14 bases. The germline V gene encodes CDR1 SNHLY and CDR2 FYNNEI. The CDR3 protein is CASTRWGRKNIQYF. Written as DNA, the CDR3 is TGTGCCAGCACTCGATGGGGCAGGAAAAACATTCAGTACTTC. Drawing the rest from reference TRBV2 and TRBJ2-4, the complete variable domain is EPEVTQTPSHQVTQMGQEVILRCVPISNHLYFYWYRQILGQKVEFLVSFYNNEISEKSEIFDDQFSVERPDGSNFTLKIRSTKLEDSAMYFCASTRWGRKNIQYFGAGTRLSVL.

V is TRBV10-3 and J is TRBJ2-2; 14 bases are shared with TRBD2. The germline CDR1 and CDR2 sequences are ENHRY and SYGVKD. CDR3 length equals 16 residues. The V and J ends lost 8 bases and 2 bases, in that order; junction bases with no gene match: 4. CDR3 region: CAIGGLAGANTGELFF. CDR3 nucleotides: TGTGCCATCGGGGGACTAGCGGGAGCAAACACCGGGGAGCTGTTTTTT.

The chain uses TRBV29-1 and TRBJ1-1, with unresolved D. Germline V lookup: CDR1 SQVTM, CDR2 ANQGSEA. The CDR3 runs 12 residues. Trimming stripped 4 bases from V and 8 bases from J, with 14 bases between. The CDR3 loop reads CSVVATNREAFF. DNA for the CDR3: TGCAGCGTTGTTGCGACAAACCGAGAAGCTTTCTTT.

CDR3: CAWSAFRGTEAFF. CDR3 bases: TGTGCCTGGAGTGCTTTCAGGGGCACTGAAGCTTTCTTT. The J gene is TRBJ1-1, the V gene TRBV30; tentatively, D is TRBD1 (6 bases). The V gene lost 1 base and the J gene lost 4 bases, with 10 bases spanning the gap. This CDR3 has 13 amino acids. Germline CDR1 reads GTSNPN; CDR2 reads SVGIG (reference sequence).